Listed below are T cell receptor beta chains from one sample, sequenced in a study of blood T cell repertoires in COVID-19. Using immunoSEQ multiplex PCR, the repertoire was profiled, and TCRdb retains in-frame clones only, with some absent. The sample yields some 26,000 clones, 88% seen once. The specimen sequenced was peripheral blood. The receptor set was obtained from a woman in her 50s with active COVID-19. Each CDR3 is given with its conserved first and last residue. D genes are given only for firm matches. Part of the rows lack a size; the others show once, few, many or a class for expanded clones.

v_call	cdr3_length	clone_size	d_call	j_call	cdr3_aa	cdr3_nt
TRBV25-1	15	NA	TRBD1	TRBJ1-2	CASSASGTGNYGYTF	TGTGCCAGCAGTGCTTCCGGGACAGGGAACTATGGCTACACCTTC
TRBV3-1/TRBV3-2	15	NA	TRBD1	TRBJ2-5	CASSRNTGVRETQYF	TGTGCCAGCAGCCGTAATACAGGGGTCAGGGAGACCCAGTACTTC
TRBV19	14	once	NA	TRBJ2-7	CASSKSLAQDEQYF	TGTGCCAGTAGCAAGTCGCTAGCGCAGGACGAGCAGTACTTC
TRBV19	11	NA	NA	TRBJ1-1	CASQGYTEAFF	TGTGCCAGCCAGGGTTACACTGAAGCTTTCTTT
TRBV27	16	NA	TRBD2	TRBJ2-1	CASSLSHGLANNEQFF	TGTGCCAGCAGTTTATCCCACGGACTAGCTAACAATGAGCAGTTCTTC
TRBV2	17	NA	TRBD1	TRBJ1-2	CASRDPGQGAISRGYTF	TGTGCCAGCAGAGATCCGGGACAGGGGGCGATTTCTCGTGGCTACACCTTC
TRBV7-2	12	NA	TRBD2	TRBJ2-7	CASSFAGDEQYF	TGTGCCAGCAGCTTTGCGGGAGACGAGCAGTACTTC
TRBV28	13	NA	NA	TRBJ2-7	CASSLGGSYEQYF	TGTGCCAGCAGCCTCGGGGGATCCTACGAGCAGTACTTC
TRBV2	16	NA	NA	TRBJ2-7	CASSEQGVGAFGEQYF	TGTGCCAGCAGTGAACAGGGAGTGGGGGCCTTTGGGGAGCAGTACTTC
TRBV7-9	13	NA	NA	TRBJ1-2	CASSLGDIYGYTF	TGTGCCAGCAGCTTAGGCGACATCTATGGCTACACCTTC
TRBV18	18	NA	TRBD2	TRBJ2-1	CASSRNAASGSLLGEQFF	TGTGCCAGCTCACGTAATGCGGCTAGCGGGAGTCTACTCGGTGAGCAGTTCTTC
TRBV21-1	17	NA	NA	TRBJ2-7	CASSRQGLAVRSYEQYF	TGTGCCAGCAGCAGGCAGGGCCTAGCGGTCCGCTCCTACGAGCAGTACTTC
TRBV4-2	14	NA	NA	TRBJ2-7	CASSQDPRTYEQYF	TGTGCCAGCAGCCAAGATCCTAGAACGTACGAGCAGTACTTC
TRBV9	14	NA	NA	TRBJ2-5	CASSVDRTQETQYF	TGTGCCAGCAGCGTCGACAGAACCCAAGAGACCCAGTACTTC
TRBV28	17	NA	TRBD2	TRBJ2-7	CASSLLGGGLAVYEQYF	TGTGCCAGCAGTTTATTGGGGGGGGGACTAGCGGTATACGAGCAGTACTTC
TRBV4-1	15	NA	NA	TRBJ2-3	CASSQAQAGRDTQYF	TGCGCCAGCAGCCAAGCCCAGGCGGGGAGGGATACGCAGTATTTT
TRBV5-1	15	NA	NA	TRBJ1-4	CASSLGTSSNEKLFF	TGCGCCAGCAGCTTGGGGACTTCCTCAAATGAAAAACTGTTTTTT
TRBV28	15	NA	TRBD1	TRBJ1-1	CASSLYGQGDGKAFF	TGTGCCAGCAGTTTATACGGACAGGGTGATGGGAAGGCTTTCTTT
TRBV5-6	15	few	NA	TRBJ2-7	CASSLLAGDKYEQYF	TGTGCCAGCAGCTTGCTGGCAGGGGATAAGTACGAGCAGTACTTC
TRBV27	14	NA	NA	TRBJ1-2	CASSFSRGAYGYTF	TGTGCCAGCAGTTTCTCCCGGGGGGCCTATGGCTACACCTTC
TRBV19	15	NA	TRBD2	TRBJ2-1	CASSMGLGVLNEQFF	TGTGCCAGTAGTATGGGACTAGGAGTACTCAATGAGCAGTTCTTC
TRBV19	15	few	TRBD1	TRBJ1-5	CASSSDRDSNQPQHF	TGTGCCAGTAGTTCCGACAGGGATAGCAATCAGCCCCAGCATTTT
TRBV11-2	16	NA	NA	TRBJ2-6	CASSSGLHSGANVLTF	TGTGCCAGCAGCTCGGGTCTCCACTCTGGGGCCAACGTCCTGACTTTC
TRBV9	13	NA	NA	TRBJ1-2	CASSVDPTYGYTF	TGTGCCAGCAGCGTAGATCCCACTTATGGCTACACCTTC
TRBV5-4	14	NA	NA	TRBJ1-6	CASSLTGNNSPLHF	TGTGCCAGCAGCTTAACAGGAAATAATTCACCCCTCCACTTT
TRBV28	15	NA	NA	TRBJ1-5	CATSQNKRVTRPQHF	TGTGCCACTTCTCAAAACAAACGGGTCACAAGGCCCCAGCATTTT
TRBV4-1	15	NA	NA	TRBJ2-1	CASSQDRRDSDEQFF	TGCGCCAGCAGCCAAGATAGGAGGGATTCGGATGAGCAGTTCTTC
TRBV5-1	15	NA	TRBD1	TRBJ1-2	CASSFGQGGFYGYTF	TGCGCCAGCAGTTTTGGACAGGGAGGATTCTATGGCTACACCTTC
TRBV7-8	14	NA	TRBD2	TRBJ2-1	CASSEGTSHNEQFF	TGTGCCAGCAGCGAAGGGACTAGCCACAATGAGCAGTTCTTC
TRBV6-5	13	NA	TRBD1	TRBJ2-1	CASSWTGQNEQFF	TGTGCCAGCAGTTGGACAGGGCAAAATGAGCAGTTCTTC
TRBV4-1	14	NA	NA	TRBJ2-3	CASGSKGVTDTQYF	TGCGCCAGCGGTTCGAAGGGGGTGACAGATACGCAGTATTTT
TRBV30	12	NA	TRBD2	TRBJ2-7	CAWRREDYEQYF	TGTGCCTGGAGGCGGGAGGACTACGAGCAGTACTTC